The sequence of this T cell receptor (beta chain) was determined in a study of OX40 agonist ivuxolimab in advanced cancers. Overall study results and limits: At doses 0.1 to 3.0 mg/kg, CD4+ and CD8+ clones expanded. In the expanded peripheral T cells, antigen specificity was never determined.

A remark on this clone: What it binds is unknown.

Sequenced by immunoSEQ multiplex PCR; TCRdb stores in-frame clones only, minus some. The sample lists roughly 90,000 clones; more than 70% were seen once. V was shortened by 7 bases and J by 4 bases, with 18 bases between the two germline ends. This CDR3 contains 14 residues. Germline V gene data show CDR1 as SQVTM and CDR2 as ANQGSEA. The chain links TRBV29-1 to TRBJ2-3; no clear D gene. The sequences come from CD4+ or CD8+ T cells sorted from blood, collected in a trial of the OX40 agonist ivuxolimab. The receptor's source is an adult with an advanced solid tumor such as melanoma, head and neck, liver or kidney cancer. CDR3 sequence reads: CSGRPGVKSDTQYF. The DNA for the CDR3 is TGCAGCGGCCGGCCAGGAGTTAAGTCAGATACGCAGTATTTT.